This T cell receptor beta chain is from a study of cytomegalovirus exposure and HLA in healthy donors. Primers: 60 Vbeta forward and 13 Jbeta reverse. Generated by immunoSEQ multiplex PCR, the TCRdb table keeps only in-frame clones and is missing some. This sample yields some 150,000 clones, of which 65% to 85% are seen a single time; around 6.7% belongs to the top ten. Donors consisted of healthy bone marrow donors. As concerns this clone: The antigen remains unidentified.

The study, taken as a whole, reports: In a later analysis, an Asian-associated ancestry cluster reportedly showed fewer N-insertions than the approximately 700-donor mean.

There are 16 residues in the CDR3. V trimming: 4 bases; J trimming: 5 bases; junction bases outside the gene matches: 7. Germline CDR1 SGHNT, CDR2 YYREEE (reference sequence). The clonotype was recovered from a woman aged 25 to 39 in good health and CMV-seropositive. The J gene is TRBJ2-5, the V gene TRBV5-4, with 14 bases lining up with TRBD2. Sequencing used PBMCs. The CDR3 DNA sequence: TGTGCCAGCAGCCGGACTAGCGGGGGGCGTTTGGAGACCCAGTACTTC. Amino acid sequence: CASSRTSGGRLETQYF.